The sequence of this T cell receptor beta chain was determined in a study of blood T cell repertoires in COVID-19. Study as a whole: Specimens from acute and convalescent COVID-19 originated in the United States, Italy and Spain. The cDNA or gDNA used as material had been derived from T cells, B-cell-depleted T cells, or PBMCs.

V lost 3 bases to trimming and J lost 5 bases, with 10 bases between them. CDR1 and CDR2 (germline): SNHLY, FYNNEI. The CDR3 consists of 13 residues. Study processing details: Estimates of nucleated cell counts were drawn from the amplification of reference gene primers. Clones were sequenced by immunoSEQ multiplex PCR, and TCRdb holds only the in-frame ones, with some missing. V, J and clone size derive from that table, while D and trimming were established from the DNA sequence. The profile shows approximately 330,000 clones, around 87% of them singletons. Seattle patients were enrolled during active infection and followed longitudinally.

This clonotype was sampled from a woman aged 35 to 49 with COVID-19, enrolled during active disease. J is TRBJ1-1 and V is TRBV2, with D tentatively TRBD1 (5 bases). The material sequenced was peripheral blood. The CDR3 region is CASSDLRGTEAFF. CDR3 bases: TGTGCCAGCAGTGATCTCCGGGGGACTGAAGCTTTCTTT.